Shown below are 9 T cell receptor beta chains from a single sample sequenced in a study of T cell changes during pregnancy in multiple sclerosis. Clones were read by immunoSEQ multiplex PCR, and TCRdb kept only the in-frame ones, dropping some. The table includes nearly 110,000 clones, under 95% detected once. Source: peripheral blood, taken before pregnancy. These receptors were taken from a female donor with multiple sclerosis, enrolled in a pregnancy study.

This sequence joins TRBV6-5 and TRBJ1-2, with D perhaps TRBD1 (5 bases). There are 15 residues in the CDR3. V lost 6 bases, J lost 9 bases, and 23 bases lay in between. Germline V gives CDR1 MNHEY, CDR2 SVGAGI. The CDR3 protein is CASRTYGAGSERYTF. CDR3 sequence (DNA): TGTGCCAGCAGGACATATGGGGCGGGAAGTGAACGCTACACCTTC.

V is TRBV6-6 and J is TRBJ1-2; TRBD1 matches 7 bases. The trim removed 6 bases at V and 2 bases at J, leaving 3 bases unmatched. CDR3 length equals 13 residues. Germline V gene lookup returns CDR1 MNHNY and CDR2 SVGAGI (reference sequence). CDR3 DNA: TGTGCCAGCAGGACGGGACAGAACTATGGCTACACCTTC. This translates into CASRTGQNYGYTF.

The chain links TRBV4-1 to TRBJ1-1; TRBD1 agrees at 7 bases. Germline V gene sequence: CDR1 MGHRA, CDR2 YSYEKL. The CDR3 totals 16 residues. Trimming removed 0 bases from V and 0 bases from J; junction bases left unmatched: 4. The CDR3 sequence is CASSQEPGQLNTEAFF. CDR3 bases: TGCGCCAGCAGCCAAGAGCCGGGACAGCTGAACACTGAAGCTTTCTTT.

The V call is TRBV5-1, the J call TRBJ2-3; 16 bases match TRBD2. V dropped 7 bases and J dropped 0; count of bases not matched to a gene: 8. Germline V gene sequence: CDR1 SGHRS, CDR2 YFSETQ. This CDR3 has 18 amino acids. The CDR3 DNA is TGCGCCAGCGGATCGGGACTAGCGGGGGGGCCTAGCACAGATACGCAGTATTTT. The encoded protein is CASGSGLAGGPSTDTQYF.

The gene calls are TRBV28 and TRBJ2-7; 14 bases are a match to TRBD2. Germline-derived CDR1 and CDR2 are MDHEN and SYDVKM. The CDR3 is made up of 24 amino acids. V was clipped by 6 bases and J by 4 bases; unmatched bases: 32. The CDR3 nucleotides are TGTGCCAGCAGAATAATCCGACGGACAGGGTTTGGGACTAGCGGGAGCCCAGAACCTTACGAGCAGTACTTC. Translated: CASRIIRRTGFGTSGSPEPYEQYF.

Here the CDR3 reads CASSGQTNTGELFF. The CDR3 coding sequence is TGTGCCAGCAGCGGACAGACAAACACCGGGGAGCTGTTTTTT. The genes are TRBV5-4 and TRBJ2-2, with D possibly matching TRBD1 (6 bases). The germline V gene encodes CDR1 SGHNT and CDR2 YYREEE (reference sequence). Trimming shortened V by 4 bases and J by 2 bases, and 9 bases separated the two germline ends. The CDR3 is 14 residues long.

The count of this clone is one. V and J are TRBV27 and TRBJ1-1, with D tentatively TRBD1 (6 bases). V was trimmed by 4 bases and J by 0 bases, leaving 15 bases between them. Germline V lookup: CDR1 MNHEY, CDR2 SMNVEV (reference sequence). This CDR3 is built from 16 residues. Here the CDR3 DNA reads TGTGCCAGCAGTTGGATCGTGTCAGGGGTGAACACTGAAGCTTTCTTT. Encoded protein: CASSWIVSGVNTEAFF.

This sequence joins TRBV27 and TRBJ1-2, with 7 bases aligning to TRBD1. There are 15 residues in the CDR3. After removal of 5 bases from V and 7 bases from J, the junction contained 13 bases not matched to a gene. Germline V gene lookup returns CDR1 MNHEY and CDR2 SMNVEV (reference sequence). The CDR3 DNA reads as TGTGCCAGCAGTACCCGACAGTTAGGGGGCGGTGGCTACACCTTC. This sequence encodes CASSTRQLGGGGYTF.

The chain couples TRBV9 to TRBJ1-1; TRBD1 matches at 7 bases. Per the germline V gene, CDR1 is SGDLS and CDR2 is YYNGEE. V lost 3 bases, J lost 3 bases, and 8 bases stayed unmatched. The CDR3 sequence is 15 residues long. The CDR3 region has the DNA TGTGCCAGCAGCGCTAGACAGGGAGCGGACACTGAAGCTTTCTTT. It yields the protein CASSARQGADTEAFF.